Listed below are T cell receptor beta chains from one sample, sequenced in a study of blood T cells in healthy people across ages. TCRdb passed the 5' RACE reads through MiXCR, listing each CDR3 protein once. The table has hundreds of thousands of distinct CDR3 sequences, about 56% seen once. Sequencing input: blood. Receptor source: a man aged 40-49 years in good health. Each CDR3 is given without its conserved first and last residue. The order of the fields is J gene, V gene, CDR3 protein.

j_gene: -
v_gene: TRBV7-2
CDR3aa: ASSLRLFAYEQY

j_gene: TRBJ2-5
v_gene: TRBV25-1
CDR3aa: ASSDDYTEAQY

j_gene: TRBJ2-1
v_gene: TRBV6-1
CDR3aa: ASSKPGLAGLGEQF

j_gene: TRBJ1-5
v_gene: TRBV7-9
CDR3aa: ASSQIGQPQH

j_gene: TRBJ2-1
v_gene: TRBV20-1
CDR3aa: SANTGTSGWRETQF

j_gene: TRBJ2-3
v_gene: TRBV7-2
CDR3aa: ASSLARNTDTRY

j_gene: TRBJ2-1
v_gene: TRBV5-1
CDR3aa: ASSSAGPNEQF

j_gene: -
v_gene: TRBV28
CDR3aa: ATLGRVSAVGRETQY

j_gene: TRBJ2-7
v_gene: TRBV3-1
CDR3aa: ASSQGTSPGFEQY

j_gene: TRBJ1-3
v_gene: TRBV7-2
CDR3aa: ASSRDRVAGNTIY

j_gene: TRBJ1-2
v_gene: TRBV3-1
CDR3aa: ASSLNLGHYGYT

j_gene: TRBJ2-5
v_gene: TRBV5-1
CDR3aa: ASSLAQGGVAGALKETQY

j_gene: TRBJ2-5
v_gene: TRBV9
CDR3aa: ASSVAPAEGQATQY

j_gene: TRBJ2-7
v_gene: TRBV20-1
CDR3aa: SARGWTGKYEQY

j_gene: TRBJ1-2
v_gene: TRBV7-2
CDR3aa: ASSLGSRALNYGYT

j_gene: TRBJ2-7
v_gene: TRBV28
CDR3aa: ASSLGGLAGRGEQY

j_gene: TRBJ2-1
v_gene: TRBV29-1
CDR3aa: SVERGFGGEQF

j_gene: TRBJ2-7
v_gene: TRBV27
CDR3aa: ANSLLDGGSYEQY

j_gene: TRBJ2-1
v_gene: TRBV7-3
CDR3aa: ASSRGGRPSYNEQF

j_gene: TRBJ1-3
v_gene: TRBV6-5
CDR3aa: ASRPQGVNTIY

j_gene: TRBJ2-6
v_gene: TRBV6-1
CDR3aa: ASTSLRANVLT

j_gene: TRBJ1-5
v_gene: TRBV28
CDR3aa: ASSFRIGSGQPQH

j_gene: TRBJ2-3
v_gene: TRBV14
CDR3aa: ASSQARRGLSTDTQY

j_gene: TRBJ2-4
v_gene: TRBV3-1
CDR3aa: ASSLSWLPAGADNELAKNIQY

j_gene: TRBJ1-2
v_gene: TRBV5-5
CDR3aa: ASSGGVDYGYT

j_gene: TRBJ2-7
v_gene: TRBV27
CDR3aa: ASSLGPTSRQY

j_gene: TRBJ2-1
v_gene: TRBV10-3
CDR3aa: AISEEHNEQF

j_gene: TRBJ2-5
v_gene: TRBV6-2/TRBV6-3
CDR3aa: ASSYSSGGYQETQY

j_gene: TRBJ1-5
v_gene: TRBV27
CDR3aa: ASSKGMQDQPQH

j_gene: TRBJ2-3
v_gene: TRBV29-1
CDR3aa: SVEDRGAPSTDTQY

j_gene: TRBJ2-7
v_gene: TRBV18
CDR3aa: ASSTERRSYEQY

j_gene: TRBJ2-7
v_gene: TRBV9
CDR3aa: ASSATSGGRGEQY

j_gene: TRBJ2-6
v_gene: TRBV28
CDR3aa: ASSLSAGANVLT

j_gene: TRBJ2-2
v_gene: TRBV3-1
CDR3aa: ASSQRAPRAGELF

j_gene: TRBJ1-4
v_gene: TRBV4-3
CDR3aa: ASSRVTGDGEKLF

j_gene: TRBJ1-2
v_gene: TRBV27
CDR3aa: ASGLDRYGYT

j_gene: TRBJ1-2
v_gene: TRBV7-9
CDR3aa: AVDKQVPNYGYT

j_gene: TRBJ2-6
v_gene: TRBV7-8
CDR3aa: ASSPRGSSGANVLT

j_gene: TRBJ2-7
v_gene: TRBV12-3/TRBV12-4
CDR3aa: ASSQWTRASPSAYEQY

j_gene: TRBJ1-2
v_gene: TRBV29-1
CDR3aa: SGLQGNYGYT

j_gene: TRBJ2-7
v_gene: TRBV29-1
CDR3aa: SVDQGAGEQY

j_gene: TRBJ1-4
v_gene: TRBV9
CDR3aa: ASSDTATNEKLF

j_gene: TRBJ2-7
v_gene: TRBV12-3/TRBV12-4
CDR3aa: ASSFGDSSYEQY

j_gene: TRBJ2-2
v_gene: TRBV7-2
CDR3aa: ASSFGLDGELF

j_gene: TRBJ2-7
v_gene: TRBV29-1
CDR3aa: SVEGGSSGTYEQY

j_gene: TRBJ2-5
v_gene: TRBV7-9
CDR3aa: ASSLPGLALETQY

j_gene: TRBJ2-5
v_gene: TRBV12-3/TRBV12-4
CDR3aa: ASSPRDRWQETQY

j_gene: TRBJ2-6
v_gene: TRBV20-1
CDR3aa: SARDRWRSGANVLT